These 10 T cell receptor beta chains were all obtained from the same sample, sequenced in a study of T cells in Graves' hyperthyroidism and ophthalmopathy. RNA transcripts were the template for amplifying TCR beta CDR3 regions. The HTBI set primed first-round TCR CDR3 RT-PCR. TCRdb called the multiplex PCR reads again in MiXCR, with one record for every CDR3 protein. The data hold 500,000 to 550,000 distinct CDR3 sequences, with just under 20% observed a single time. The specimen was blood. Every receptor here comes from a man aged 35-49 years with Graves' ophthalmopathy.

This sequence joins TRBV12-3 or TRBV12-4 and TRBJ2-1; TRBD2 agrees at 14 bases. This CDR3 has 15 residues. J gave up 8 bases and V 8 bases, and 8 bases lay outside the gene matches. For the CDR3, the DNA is TGTGCCAGCGGACCGGCGGGACTAGCGGGGGATGAGCAGTTCTTC. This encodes CASGPAGLAGDEQFF.

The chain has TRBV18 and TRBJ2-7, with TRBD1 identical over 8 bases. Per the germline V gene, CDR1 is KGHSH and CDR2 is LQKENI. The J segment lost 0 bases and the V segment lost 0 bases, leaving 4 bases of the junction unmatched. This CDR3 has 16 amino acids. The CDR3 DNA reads TGTGCCAGCTCACCACCTGTGGGGACAGGCTCCTACGAGCAGTACTTC. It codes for CASSPPVGTGSYEQYF.

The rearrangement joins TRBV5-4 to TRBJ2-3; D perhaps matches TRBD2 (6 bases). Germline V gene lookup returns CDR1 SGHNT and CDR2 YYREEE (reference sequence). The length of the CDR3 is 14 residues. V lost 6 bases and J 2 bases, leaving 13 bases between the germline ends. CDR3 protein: CASNPRGITDTQYF. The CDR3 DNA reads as TGTGCCAGCAACCCCCGGGGGATCACAGATACGCAGTATTTT.

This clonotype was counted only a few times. The CDR3 sequence is CASSLPQTGENTEAFF. The CDR3 coding sequence is TGTGCCAGCAGCTTACCCCAAACAGGGGAGAACACTGAAGCTTTCTTT. The chain is built from TRBV7-9 and TRBJ1-1; TRBD1 matches 7 bases. After removal of 2 bases from V and 1 base from J, the junction contained 7 bases not matched to a gene. This CDR3 has 16 residues. CDR1 is SEHNR and CDR2 is FQNEAQ in the germline V gene (reference sequence).

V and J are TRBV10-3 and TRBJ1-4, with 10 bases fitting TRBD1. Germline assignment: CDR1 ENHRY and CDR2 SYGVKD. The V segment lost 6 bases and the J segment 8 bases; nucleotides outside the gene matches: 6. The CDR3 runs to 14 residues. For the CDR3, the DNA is TGTGCCATCAGCGGGACAGGGGACGGCGAAAAACTGTTTTTT. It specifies CAISGTGDGEKLFF.

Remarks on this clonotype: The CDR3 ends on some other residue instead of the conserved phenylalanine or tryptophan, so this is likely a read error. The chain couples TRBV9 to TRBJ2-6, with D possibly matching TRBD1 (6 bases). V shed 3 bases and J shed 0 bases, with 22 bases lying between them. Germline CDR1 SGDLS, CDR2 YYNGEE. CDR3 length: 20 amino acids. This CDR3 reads CASSAESWGQIRSGANVLTS. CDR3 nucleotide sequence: TGTGCCAGCAGCGCTGAGAGCTGGGGGCAGATTCGCTCTGGGGCCAACGTCCTGACTTCC.

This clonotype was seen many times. CDR3 DNA: TGTGCCAGCGGTGATCTGACAGGGGCCTTAGAGACCCAGTACTTC. Amino acids: CASGDLTGALETQYF. The chain employs TRBV27 and TRBJ2-5; 8 bases align to TRBD1. Germline V gene lookup returns CDR1 MNHEY and CDR2 SMNVEV (reference sequence). Germline trimming cut 8 bases from V and 4 bases from J; bases unmatched to any gene: 12. This CDR3 has 15 amino acids.

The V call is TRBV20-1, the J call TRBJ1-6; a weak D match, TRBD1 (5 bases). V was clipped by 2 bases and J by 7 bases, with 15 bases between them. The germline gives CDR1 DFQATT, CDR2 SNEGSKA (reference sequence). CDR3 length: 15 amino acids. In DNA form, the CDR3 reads TGCAGTGCTAGAAAAGTCTCCGGGGGGAATTCACCCCTCCACTTT. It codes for CSARKVSGGNSPLHF.

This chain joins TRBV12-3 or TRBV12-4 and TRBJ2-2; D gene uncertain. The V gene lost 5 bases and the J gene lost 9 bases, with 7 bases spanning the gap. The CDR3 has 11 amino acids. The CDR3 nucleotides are TGTGCCAGCAGTATTACCCGGGAGCTGTTTTTT. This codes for CASSITRELFF.

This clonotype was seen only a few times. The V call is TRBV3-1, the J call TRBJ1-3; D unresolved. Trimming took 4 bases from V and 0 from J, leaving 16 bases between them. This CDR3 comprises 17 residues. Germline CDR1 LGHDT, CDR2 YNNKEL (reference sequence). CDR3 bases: TGTGCCAGCAGCCGCTATCTAATCGGGAGCTCTGGAAACACCATATATTTT. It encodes CASSRYLIGSSGNTIYF. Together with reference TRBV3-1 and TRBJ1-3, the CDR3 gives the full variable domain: DTAVSQTPKYLVTQMGNDKSIKCEQNLGHDTMYWYKQDSKKFLKIMFSYNNKELIINETVPNRFSPKSPDKAHLNLHINSLELGDSAVYFCASSRYLIGSSGNTIYFGEGSWLTVV.